This T cell receptor (beta chain) is from a study of blood T cells in healthy people across ages (dated by TCRdb to the mid-2010s). Regarding the research as a whole: Template switching captured roughly one uniquely barcoded TCR beta cDNA molecule per two T cells in model experiments. Donors were grouped into four age groups: young (average approximately 16 years), middle-aged (roughly 37), aged (approximately 58) and long-lived (roughly 80). To avoid experimental bias, donors of different ages were randomly spread across the sequencing lanes. Using the same blood draw, the study looked at two additional independent replicas of 1 million unique cDNA reads for two donors, one aged 18 to 30 and the other aged 80 or older. Using deep sequencing normalized with unique cDNA molecular identifiers, the study measured how TCR beta repertoire diversity changes with age. Results the study describes overall, beyond this receptor: Because the CMV infection status of the donors was unknown, age-related changes in expanded clonotypes may potentially have been confounded. Compared with the aged group, the long-lived group had more naive CD4+ T cells, fewer expanded clones and increased TCR diversity, a pattern suggesting age selection. A strong correlation was found between observed TCR beta diversity and the percentage of naive T cells measured by flow cytometry. Bulk unsorted PBMC profiling prevented conclusive comparison of naive and antigen-experienced compartments. As age increased, observed TCR beta diversity per million T cells dropped in a roughly linear way, and a significant reduction was already evident by age about 36. Total diversity estimates from one million sequenced T cells were considered lower bounds and underestimates.

The CDR3 holds 15 amino acids from the cysteine to the phenylalanine. Kept here is only the CDR3 DNA, which spans 45 bases and is read in frame from base 1. From a lookup of the germline V gene (reference sequence), CDR1 and CDR2 are SEHNR and FQNEAQ. A word on this clonotype: Its antigen is still unknown. At one of its ends the junction is not consistent with the germline gene, which may arise from a read error.

The donors were around 39 Caucasian individuals from Russia, aged roughly 6 to 100 years, who were systemically healthy. Roughly 9 milliliters of peripheral blood were drawn from each donor into EDTA-treated Vacutainer tubes. Ficoll-Paque density-gradient centrifugation was used to isolate PBMCs, with at least 7 million per sample. Trizol reagent was used to extract total RNA from PBMCs, with at least 6 micrograms per sample. Naive CD45RAhigh/CD27high T cell percentages were measured by flow cytometry on a PBMC aliquot from every donor. The library was obtained by 5' RACE. TCRdb shows the sequencer as Illumina HiSeq 2500. The second PCR ran for roughly 7 to 11 cycles and used a J-beta primer mix along with a sample-barcoded 5' primer. Each TCR beta cDNA molecule received a unique molecular identifier from a template-switch 5' adaptor carrying 12 random nucleotides. At least 2.5 million CDR3-containing paired-end reads were obtained from each sample. All of the RNA was converted into first-strand cDNA using the Mint cDNA synthesis kit, with a TRBC-specific oligonucleotide serving as the primer. Following uracil-DNA glycosylase treatment, a first 18-cycle PCR with universal primers M1SS and BC2_uni_R was performed on all cDNA. The authors processed their data as follows. For normalization, 1 million high-quality reads were randomly selected from each sample, with every read carrying a distinct molecular identifier. Reads with shared molecular identifiers were discarded instead of being binned into consensus sequences. MiTCR, run with a Q25 quality threshold and the strictest error-elimination algorithm, handled CDR3 identification, clonotype clustering and error correction. A nonparametric unseen species model using Euler transformation provided a lower-bound estimate of total TCR beta diversity. TCRdb applied fastp at Q25 and MiXCR to the public reads, then kept only in-frame beta chains. A single entry per CDR3 protein holds the most common genes and DNA from its merged rows. TCRdb, not the original authors, processed these V and J calls. The sample records 2 million or so distinct CDR3 sequences, about 50% of which are singletons. Of the sample, roughly 2% is held by the ten largest clones.

Recombination linked TRBV7-9 to TRBJ1-6, and perhaps TRBD1 as D gene, on 5 matching bases. This receptor was taken from a woman aged 40 to 50 in good health. Material: blood. The DNA sequence is as follows: TGTGCCAGCAGCCCCGGGACCGCTACTAATTCGCCCCTCCACTTT. Its translation reads: CASSPGTATNSPLHF.